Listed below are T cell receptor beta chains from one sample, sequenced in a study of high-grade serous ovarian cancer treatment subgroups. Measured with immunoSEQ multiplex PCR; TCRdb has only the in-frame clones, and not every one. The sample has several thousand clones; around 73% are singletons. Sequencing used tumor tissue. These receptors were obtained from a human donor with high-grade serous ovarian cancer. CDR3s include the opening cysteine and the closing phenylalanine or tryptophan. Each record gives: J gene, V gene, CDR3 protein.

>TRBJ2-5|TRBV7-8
CASSRAGQETQYF
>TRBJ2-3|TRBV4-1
CASSQGAVSDTQYF
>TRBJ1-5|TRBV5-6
CASSSYHRVQPQHF
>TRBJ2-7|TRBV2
CASSEERDYEQYF
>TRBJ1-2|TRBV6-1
CASSERGTFYGYTF
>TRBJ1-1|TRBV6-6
CASNPGGPAEAFF
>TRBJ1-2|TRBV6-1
CASSEGGGYTF
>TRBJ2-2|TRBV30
CAWRAGANTGELFF
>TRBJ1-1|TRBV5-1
CASSPGGGLSEAFF
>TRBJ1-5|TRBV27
CASSPHRGNQPQHF
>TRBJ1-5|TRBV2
CASSEVRDSGPVSNQPQHF
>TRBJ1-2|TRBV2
CASSPLPGDYGYTF
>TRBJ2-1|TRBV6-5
CASRRGLAGSNEQFF
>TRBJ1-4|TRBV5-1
CASSSVGLSEKLFF
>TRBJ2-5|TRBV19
CASSIVGRETQYF
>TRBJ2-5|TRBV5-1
CASSLGATGETQYF
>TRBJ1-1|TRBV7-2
CASSFLLTGAEAFF
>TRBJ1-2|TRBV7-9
CASSLAGQGPSQYGYTF
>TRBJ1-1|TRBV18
CASSPLSRQEAFF
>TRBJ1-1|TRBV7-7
CASSLGRTGGLVSYTEAFF
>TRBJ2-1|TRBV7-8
CASSTAGLHNEQFF
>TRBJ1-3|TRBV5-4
CASSLGAGPGNTIYF
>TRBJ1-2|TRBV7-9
CASSLARGDPTLAGYTF
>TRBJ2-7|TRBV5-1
CASSSTAGTYEQYF